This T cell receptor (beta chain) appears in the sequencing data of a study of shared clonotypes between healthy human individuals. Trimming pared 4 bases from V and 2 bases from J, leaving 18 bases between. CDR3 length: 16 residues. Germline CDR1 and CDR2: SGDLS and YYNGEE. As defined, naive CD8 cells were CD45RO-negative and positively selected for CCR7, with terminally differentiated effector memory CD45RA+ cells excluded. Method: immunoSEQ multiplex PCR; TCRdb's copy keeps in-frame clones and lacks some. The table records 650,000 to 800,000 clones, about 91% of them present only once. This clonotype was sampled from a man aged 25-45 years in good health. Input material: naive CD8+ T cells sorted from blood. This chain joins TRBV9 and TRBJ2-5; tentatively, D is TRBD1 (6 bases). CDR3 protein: CASSIMGHRLQETQYF. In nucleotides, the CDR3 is TGTGCCAGCAGCATCATGGGACACCGACTTCAAGAGACCCAGTACTTC.